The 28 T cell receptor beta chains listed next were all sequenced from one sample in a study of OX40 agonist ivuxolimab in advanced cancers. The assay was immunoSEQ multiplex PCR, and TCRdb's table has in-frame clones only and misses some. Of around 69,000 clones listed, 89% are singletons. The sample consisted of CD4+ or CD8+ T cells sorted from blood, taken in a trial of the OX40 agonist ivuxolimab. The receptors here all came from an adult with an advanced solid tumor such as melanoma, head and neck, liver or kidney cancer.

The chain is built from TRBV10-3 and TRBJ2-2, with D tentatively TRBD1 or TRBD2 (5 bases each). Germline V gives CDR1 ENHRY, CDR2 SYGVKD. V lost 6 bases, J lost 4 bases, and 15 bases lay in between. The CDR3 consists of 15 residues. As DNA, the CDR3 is TGTGCCATCAGGACCGGGACGGACCCCACCGGGGAGCTGTTTTTT. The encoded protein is CAIRTGTDPTGELFF.

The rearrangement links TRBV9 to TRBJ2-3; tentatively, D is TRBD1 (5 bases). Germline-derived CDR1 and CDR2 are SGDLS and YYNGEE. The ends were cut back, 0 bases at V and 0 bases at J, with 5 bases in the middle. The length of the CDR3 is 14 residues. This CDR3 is CASSVGQSTDTQYF. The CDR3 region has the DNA TGTGCCAGCAGCGTAGGACAGAGCACAGATACGCAGTATTTT.

As DNA, the CDR3 is TGTGCCAGCAGTTTATTGGGCAGGAATTCACCCCTCCACTTT. It codes for CASSLLGRNSPLHF. V is TRBV27 and J is TRBJ1-6; D is uncertain. The V end lost 1 base, the J end lost 7 bases, and 8 bases lay between the germline ends. There are 14 residues in the CDR3. Germline CDR1 is MNHEY and CDR2 is SMNVEV (reference sequence).

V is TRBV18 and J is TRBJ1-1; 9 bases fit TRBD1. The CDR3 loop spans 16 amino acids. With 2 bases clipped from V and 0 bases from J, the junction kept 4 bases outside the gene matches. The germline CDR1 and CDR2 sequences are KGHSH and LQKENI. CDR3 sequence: CASSPRQGGLNTEAFF. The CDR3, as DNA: TGTGCCAGCTCACCAAGACAGGGGGGATTGAACACTGAAGCTTTCTTT.

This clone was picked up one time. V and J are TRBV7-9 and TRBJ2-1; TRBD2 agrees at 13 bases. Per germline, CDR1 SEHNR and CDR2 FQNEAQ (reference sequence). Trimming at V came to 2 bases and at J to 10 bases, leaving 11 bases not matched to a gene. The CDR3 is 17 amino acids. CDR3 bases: TGTGCCAGCAGCTTATTACGGACTAGCGGGAGATCACGGGAGCAGTTCTTC. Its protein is CASSLLRTSGRSREQFF.

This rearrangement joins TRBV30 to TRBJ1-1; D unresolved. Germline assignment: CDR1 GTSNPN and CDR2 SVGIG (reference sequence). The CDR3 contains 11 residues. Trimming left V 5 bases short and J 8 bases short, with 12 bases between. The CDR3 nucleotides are TGTGCCTGGGGGCGGACCGCGGAAGCTTTCTTT. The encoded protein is CAWGRTAEAFF.

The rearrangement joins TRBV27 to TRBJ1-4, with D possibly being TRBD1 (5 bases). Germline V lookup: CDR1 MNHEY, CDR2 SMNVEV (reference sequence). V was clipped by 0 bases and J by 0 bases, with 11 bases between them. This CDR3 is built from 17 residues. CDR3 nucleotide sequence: TGTGCCAGCAGTTTATCAAGGGGCGGACCAACTAATGAAAAACTGTTTTTT. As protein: CASSLSRGGPTNEKLFF.

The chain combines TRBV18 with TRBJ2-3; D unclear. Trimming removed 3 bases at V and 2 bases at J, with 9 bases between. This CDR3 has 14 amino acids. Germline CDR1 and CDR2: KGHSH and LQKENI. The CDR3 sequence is CASSPRTFTDTQYF. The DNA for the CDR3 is TGTGCCAGCTCACCGCGGACCTTCACAGATACGCAGTATTTT. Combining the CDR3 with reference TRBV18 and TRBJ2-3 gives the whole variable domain NAGVMQNPRHLVRRRGQEARLRCSPMKGHSHVYWYRQLPEEGLKFMVYLQKENIIDESGMPKERFSAEFPKEGPSILRIQQVVRGDSAAYFCASSPRTFTDTQYFGPGTRLTVL.

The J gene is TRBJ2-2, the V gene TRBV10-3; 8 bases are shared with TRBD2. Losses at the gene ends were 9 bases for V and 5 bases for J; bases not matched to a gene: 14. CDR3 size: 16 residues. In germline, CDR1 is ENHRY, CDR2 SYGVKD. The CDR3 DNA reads TGTGCCATTACAGCGGGGCTAGCGGGTAGAACCGGGGAGCTGTTTTTT. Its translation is CAITAGLAGRTGELFF.

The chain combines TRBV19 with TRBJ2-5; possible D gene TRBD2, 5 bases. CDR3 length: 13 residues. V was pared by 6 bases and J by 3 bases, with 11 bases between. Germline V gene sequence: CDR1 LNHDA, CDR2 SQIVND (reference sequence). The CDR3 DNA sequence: TGTGCCAGTAGCGGTTGGCGGGAAGAGACCCAGTACTTC. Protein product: CASSGWREETQYF.

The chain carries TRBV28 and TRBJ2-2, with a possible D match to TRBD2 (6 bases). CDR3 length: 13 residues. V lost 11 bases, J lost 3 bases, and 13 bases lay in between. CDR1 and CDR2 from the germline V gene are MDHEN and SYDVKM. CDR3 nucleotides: TGTGCCGCGGGGCGGTCGGACACCGGGGAGCTGTTTTTT. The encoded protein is CAAGRSDTGELFF. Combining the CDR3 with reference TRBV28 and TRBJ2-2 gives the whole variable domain DVKVTQSSRYLVKRTGEKVFLECVQDMDHENMFWYRQDPGLGLRLIYFSYDVKMKEKGDIPEGYSVSREKKERFSLILESASTNQTSMYLCAAGRSDTGELFFGEGSRLTVL.

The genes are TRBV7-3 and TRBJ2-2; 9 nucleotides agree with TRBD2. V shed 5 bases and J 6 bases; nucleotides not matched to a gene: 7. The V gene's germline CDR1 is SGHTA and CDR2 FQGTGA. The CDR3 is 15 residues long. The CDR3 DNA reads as TGTGCCAGCAGCCAAGGGACTAGCTCCCCCGGGGAGCTGTTTTTT. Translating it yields CASSQGTSSPGELFF.

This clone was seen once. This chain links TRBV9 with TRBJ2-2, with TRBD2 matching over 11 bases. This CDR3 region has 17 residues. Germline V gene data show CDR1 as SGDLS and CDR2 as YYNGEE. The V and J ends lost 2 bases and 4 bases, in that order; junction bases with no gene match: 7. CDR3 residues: CASSVVAGGLSTGELFF. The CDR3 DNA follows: TGTGCCAGCAGCGTGGTAGCGGGAGGGTTAAGCACCGGGGAGCTGTTTTTT.

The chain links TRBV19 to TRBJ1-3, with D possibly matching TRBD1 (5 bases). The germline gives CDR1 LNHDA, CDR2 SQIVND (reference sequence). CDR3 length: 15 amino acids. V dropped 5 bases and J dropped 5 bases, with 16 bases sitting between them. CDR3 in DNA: TGTGCCAGTAGTTTGCCCGGGGCGGACAGAAACACCATATATTTT. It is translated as CASSLPGADRNTIYF.

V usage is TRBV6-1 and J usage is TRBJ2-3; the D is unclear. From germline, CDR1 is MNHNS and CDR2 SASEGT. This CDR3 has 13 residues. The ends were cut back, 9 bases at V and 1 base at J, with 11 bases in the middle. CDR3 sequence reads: CASRAEGTDTQYF. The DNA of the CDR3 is TGTGCCAGTAGGGCCGAGGGCACAGATACGCAGTATTTT.

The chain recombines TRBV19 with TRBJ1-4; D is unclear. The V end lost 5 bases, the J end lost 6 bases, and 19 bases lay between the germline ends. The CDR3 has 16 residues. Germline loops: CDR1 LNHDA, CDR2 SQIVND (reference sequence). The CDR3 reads CASSPRPILRDEKLFF. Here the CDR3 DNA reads TGTGCCAGTAGTCCACGGCCCATTTTGAGGGATGAAAAACTGTTTTTT.

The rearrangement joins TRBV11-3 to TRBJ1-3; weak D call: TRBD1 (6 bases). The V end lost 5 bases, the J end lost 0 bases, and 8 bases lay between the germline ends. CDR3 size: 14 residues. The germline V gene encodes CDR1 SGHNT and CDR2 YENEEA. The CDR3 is CASSRDNSGNTIYF. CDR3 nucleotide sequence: TGTGCCAGCAGCCGGGACAACTCTGGAAACACCATATATTTT.

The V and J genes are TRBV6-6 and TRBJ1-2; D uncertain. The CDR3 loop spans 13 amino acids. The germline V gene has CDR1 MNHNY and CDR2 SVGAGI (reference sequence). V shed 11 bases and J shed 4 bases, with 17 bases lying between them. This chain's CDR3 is CAAGSTAGYGYTF. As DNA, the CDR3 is TGTGCCGCCGGAAGCACCGCGGGCTATGGCTACACCTTC.

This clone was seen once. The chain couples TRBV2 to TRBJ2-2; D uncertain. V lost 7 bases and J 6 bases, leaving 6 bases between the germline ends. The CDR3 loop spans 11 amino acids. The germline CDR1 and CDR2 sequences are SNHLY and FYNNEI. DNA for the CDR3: TGTGCCAGCACGGTATCCGGGGAGCTGTTTTTT. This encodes CASTVSGELFF.

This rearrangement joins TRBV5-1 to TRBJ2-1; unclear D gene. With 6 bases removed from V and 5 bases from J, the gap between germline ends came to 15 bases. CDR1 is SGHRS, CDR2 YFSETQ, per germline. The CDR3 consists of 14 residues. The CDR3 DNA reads TGCGCCAGCACCATAGGCAGCCAAAACAATGAGCAGTTCTTC. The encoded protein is CASTIGSQNNEQFF.

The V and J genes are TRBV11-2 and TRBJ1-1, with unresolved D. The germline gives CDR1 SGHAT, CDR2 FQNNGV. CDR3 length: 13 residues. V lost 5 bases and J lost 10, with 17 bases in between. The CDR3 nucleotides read TGTGCCAGCAGCCCCGGAGCCTCACGTGCAGCTTTCTTT. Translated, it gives CASSPGASRAAFF.

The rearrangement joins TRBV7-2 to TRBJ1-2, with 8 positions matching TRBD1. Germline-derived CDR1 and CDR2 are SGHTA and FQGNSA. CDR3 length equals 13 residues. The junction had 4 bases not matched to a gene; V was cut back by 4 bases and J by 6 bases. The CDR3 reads CASSYQGANGYTF. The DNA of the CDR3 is TGTGCCAGCAGCTATCAGGGGGCTAATGGCTACACCTTC.

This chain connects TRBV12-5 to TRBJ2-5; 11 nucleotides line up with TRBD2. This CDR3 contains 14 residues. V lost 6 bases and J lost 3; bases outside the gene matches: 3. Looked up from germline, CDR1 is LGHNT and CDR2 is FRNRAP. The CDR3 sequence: CASGTTSGKETQYF. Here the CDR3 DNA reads TGTGCTAGTGGCACGACTAGCGGGAAAGAGACCCAGTACTTC.

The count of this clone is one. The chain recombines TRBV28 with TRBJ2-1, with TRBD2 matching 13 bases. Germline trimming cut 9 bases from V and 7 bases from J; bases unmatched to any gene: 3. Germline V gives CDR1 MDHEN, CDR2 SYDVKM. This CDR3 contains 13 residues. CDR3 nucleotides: TGTGCCAGTGGACTAGCGGGAGTAAATGAGCAGTTCTTC. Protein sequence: CASGLAGVNEQFF. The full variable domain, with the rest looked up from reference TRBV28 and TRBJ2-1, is DVKVTQSSRYLVKRTGEKVFLECVQDMDHENMFWYRQDPGLGLRLIYFSYDVKMKEKGDIPEGYSVSREKKERFSLILESASTNQTSMYLCASGLAGVNEQFFGPGTRLTVL.

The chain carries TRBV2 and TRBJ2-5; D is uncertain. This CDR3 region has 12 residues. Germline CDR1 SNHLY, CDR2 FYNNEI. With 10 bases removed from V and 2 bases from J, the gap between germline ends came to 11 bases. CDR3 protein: CANGRSQETQYF. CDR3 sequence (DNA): TGTGCCAACGGACGGTCACAAGAGACCCAGTACTTC.

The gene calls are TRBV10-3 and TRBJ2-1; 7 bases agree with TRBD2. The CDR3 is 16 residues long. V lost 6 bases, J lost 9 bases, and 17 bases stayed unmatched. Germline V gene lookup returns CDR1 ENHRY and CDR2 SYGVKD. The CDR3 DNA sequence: TGTGCCATCAGCACCCTAACGGGAGGATCGGGTGTTGAGCAGTTCTTC. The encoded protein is CAISTLTGGSGVEQFF.

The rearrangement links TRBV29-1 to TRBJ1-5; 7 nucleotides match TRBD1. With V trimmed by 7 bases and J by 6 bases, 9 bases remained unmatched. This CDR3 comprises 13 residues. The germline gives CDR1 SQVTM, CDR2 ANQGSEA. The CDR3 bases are TGCAGCGCTACGACAGGGAGTGGTCAGCCCCAGCATTTT. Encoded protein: CSATTGSGQPQHF.

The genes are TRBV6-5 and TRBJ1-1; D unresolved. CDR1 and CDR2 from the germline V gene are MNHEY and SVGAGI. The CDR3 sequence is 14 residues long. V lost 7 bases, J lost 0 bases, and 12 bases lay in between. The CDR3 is CASNTHAVNTEAFF. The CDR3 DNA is TGTGCCAGCAATACTCACGCAGTGAACACTGAAGCTTTCTTT.